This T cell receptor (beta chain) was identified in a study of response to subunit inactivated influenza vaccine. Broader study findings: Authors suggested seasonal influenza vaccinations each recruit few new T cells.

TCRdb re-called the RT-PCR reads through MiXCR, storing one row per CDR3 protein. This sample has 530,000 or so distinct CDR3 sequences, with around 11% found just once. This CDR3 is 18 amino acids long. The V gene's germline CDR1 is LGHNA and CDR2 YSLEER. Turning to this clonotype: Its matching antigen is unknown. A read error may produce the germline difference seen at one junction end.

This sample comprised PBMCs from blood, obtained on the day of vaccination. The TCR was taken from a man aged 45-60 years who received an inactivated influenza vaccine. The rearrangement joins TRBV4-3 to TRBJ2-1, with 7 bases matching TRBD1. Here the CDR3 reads CASRQVLPHRGPYNEQFF. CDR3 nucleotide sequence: TGCGCCAGCAGGCAAGTTCTTCCCCACAGGGGCCCCTACAATGAGCAGTTCTTC.